This T cell receptor (beta chain) was identified in a study of CD8 T cells in Susac syndrome. Trimming pared 6 bases from V and 0 bases from J, leaving 9 bases between. Germline-derived CDR1 and CDR2 are SGHRS and YFSETQ. The CDR3 contains 14 residues. This clonotype appeared a single time. Reverse transcription of roughly 0.45 to 1 ug RNA was carried out with random hexamers. TCRdb analysed the immunoSEQ multiplex PCR reads with MiXCR anew, one entry per CDR3 protein. Of approximately 180,000 distinct CDR3 sequences in the sample, 85% to 95% were seen once. Sequenced: CD4+ T cells from PBMCs. The receptor's source is a human donor with multiple sclerosis. This chain joins TRBV5-1 and TRBJ2-2; no firm D call. The CDR3 sequence is CASTERANTGELFF. The DNA of the CDR3 is TGCGCCAGCACGGAGCGAGCGAACACCGGGGAGCTGTTTTTT.